The 7 T cell receptor beta chains presented below share a single source sample, sequenced in a study of T-cell memory formation after mild COVID-19. Using its own MiXCR run on the 5' RACE reads, TCRdb lists one record per CDR3 protein. This table holds 140,000 or so distinct CDR3 sequences, about 5.5% found once. Input material: PBMCs or a T cell subset sorted from them (not recorded which). The receptor source for this set is an adult woman who had mild COVID-19 (a few samples of this study predate the infection). Cell type and time point are not known.

This clonotype was detected many times. This chain connects TRBV6-6 to TRBJ2-7, with D perhaps TRBD1 (6 bases). Trimming pared 0 bases from V and 3 bases from J, leaving 12 bases between. The CDR3 has 15 amino acids. Germline CDR1 reads MNHNY; CDR2 reads SVGAGI (reference sequence). CDR3 region: CASSYSAGVVYEQYF. As DNA, the CDR3 is TGTGCCAGCAGTTACTCGGCAGGGGTTGTCTACGAGCAGTACTTC.

The genes are TRBV3-1 and TRBJ1-4; no clear D. V lost 5 bases to trimming and J lost 5 bases, with 15 bases between them. Germline CDR1 is LGHDT and CDR2 is YNNKEL (reference sequence). This CDR3 contains 15 residues. The CDR3 sequence is CASSFKVAVNEKLFF. Written as DNA, the CDR3 is TGTGCCAGCAGCTTTAAAGTCGCAGTAAATGAAAAACTGTTTTTT.

The chain links TRBV20-1 to TRBJ2-7; tentatively, D is TRBD1 (5 bases). V gave up 6 bases and J gave up 3 bases, with 12 bases separating them. This CDR3 comprises 12 residues. Germline V CDR1 and CDR2: DFQATT, SNEGSKA (reference sequence). The CDR3 sequence is CSARVDFYEQYF. The CDR3 nucleotides read TGCAGTGCCAGGGTCGATTTCTACGAGCAGTACTTC.

The rearrangement joins TRBV12-3 or TRBV12-4 to TRBJ1-1; D is possibly TRBD1 (5 bases). The CDR3 runs to 22 residues. V was cut by 5 bases and J by 7 bases, with 41 bases left in between. The DNA of the CDR3 is TGTGCCAGCAGTCCCCCGCGAGGTCTTGTTGGAGCGGTACTTGGAGGGGCCGTTGAAGCTTTCTTT. It specifies CASSPPRGLVGAVLGGAVEAFF.

The CDR3 reads CAISGRSSYEQYF. Written as DNA, the CDR3 is TGTGCCATCAGTGGCAGGAGCTCCTACGAGCAGTACTTC. The rearrangement links TRBV10-3 to TRBJ2-7; D is uncertain. Germline CDR1 ENHRY, CDR2 SYGVKD. The CDR3 spans 13 residues. V lost 4 bases, J lost 0 bases, and 7 bases lay in between.

This chain connects TRBV20-1 to TRBJ1-1; D gene ambiguous. V lost 3 bases to trimming and J lost 1 base, with 12 bases between them. Germline V gene lookup returns CDR1 DFQATT and CDR2 SNEGSKA (reference sequence). The CDR3 has 14 residues. This chain's CDR3 is CSARIPTPNTEAFF. The CDR3 coding sequence is TGCAGTGCTAGGATTCCGACACCGAACACTGAAGCTTTCTTT.

In its sample, this clonotype was seen a few times. The chain carries TRBV19 and TRBJ1-3; D ambiguous. Trimming left V 5 bases short and J 0 bases short, with 8 bases between. CDR1 LNHDA and CDR2 SQIVND come from the germline V gene (reference sequence). This CDR3 is 14 amino acids long. In nucleotides, the CDR3 is TGTGCCAGTAGTGGGCAAATCTCTGGAAACACCATATATTTT. This sequence encodes CASSGQISGNTIYF.